A selection of T cell receptor beta chains follows, all from one sample in a study of human T cells and chemical hapten exposure. TCRdb re-derived calls from the RACE reads in MiXCR, one entry per CDR3 protein. The profile shows some 91,000 distinct CDR3 sequences, roughly 27% of them singletons. The sample was whole blood, taken in connection with sensitization to the hapten diphenylcyclopropenone (DPC). These receptors all come from a man aged 35-49 years with alopecia areata. Some clones in this sample may be carry-over from other donors' samples. Each CDR3 is given with its conserved first and last residue. Fields, in order: clone size, J gene, V gene, D gene, CDR3 DNA, CDR3 protein. D genes are given only for firm matches. Expanded clones get a size class; other rows say once, few or many, or leave the size out.

abundance: few; j_gene: TRBJ2-4; v_gene: TRBV20-1; d_gene: TRBD1; CDR3nt: TGCAGTGCTAGGGGATTGGACAGGGTGAAGGCACAAAACATTCAGTACTTC; CDR3aa: CSARGLDRVKAQNIQYF
abundance: .; j_gene: TRBJ2-7; v_gene: TRBV6-5; d_gene: TRBD2; CDR3nt: TGTGCCAGCAGCCCTGGACTAGCGGGATGGCCCGGATACGACGAGCAGTACTTC; CDR3aa: CASSPGLAGWPGYDEQYF
abundance: .; j_gene: TRBJ2-7; v_gene: TRBV5-6; d_gene: .; CDR3nt: TGTGCCAGCAGCAGAGTAGGGGTTCAGAGCTCCTACGAGCAGTACTTC; CDR3aa: CASSRVGVQSSYEQYF
abundance: .; j_gene: TRBJ2-7; v_gene: TRBV2; d_gene: .; CDR3nt: TGTGCCAGCAGTGAAAGCGCTGGGGCGAGCTACGAGCAGTACTTC; CDR3aa: CASSESAGASYEQYF
abundance: few; j_gene: TRBJ2-7; v_gene: TRBV9; d_gene: .; CDR3nt: TGTGCCAGCAGCGTAGCCGGCTCCTACGAGCAGTACTTC; CDR3aa: CASSVAGSYEQYF
abundance: few; j_gene: TRBJ2-7; v_gene: TRBV12-2; d_gene: .; CDR3nt: TGTGCAAGTCGCTTAGGTCCCAACTACGAGCAGTACTTC; CDR3aa: CASRLGPNYEQYF
abundance: few; j_gene: TRBJ2-3; v_gene: TRBV10-2; d_gene: .; CDR3nt: TGCGCCAGCAGTGAGTGGCGGGGCCGCACAGATACGCAGTATTTT; CDR3aa: CASSEWRGRTDTQYF
abundance: few; j_gene: TRBJ1-3; v_gene: TRBV28; d_gene: TRBD1; CDR3nt: TGTGCCAGCAGTCCCGGGACAGTTTACACCATATATTTT; CDR3aa: CASSPGTVYTIYF
abundance: few; j_gene: TRBJ1-1; v_gene: TRBV12-3/TRBV12-4; d_gene: TRBD1; CDR3nt: TGTGCCAGCAGTTTGAGAGGGGGCAACACTGAAGCTTTCTTT; CDR3aa: CASSLRGGNTEAFF
abundance: .; j_gene: TRBJ1-6; v_gene: TRBV5-1; d_gene: TRBD1; CDR3nt: TGCGCCAGCGGACAGGGGCCTCGAACTTCACCCCTCCACTTT; CDR3aa: CASGQGPRTSPLHF
abundance: few; j_gene: TRBJ2-7; v_gene: TRBV28; d_gene: .; CDR3nt: TGTGCCAGCATCCCCCGCGCCCCCTCCTACGAGCAGTACTTC; CDR3aa: CASIPRAPSYEQYF
abundance: .; j_gene: TRBJ2-1; v_gene: TRBV6-2/TRBV6-3; d_gene: TRBD2; CDR3nt: TGTGCCAGCAGTTTAGCGGGAGGTGCCGCAAGCACGTTCTTC; CDR3aa: CASSLAGGAASTFF
abundance: few; j_gene: TRBJ2-5; v_gene: TRBV7-2; d_gene: TRBD2; CDR3nt: TGTGCCAGCAGCCCCTGGGGGCGGGGGGGGAAGACCCAGTACTTC; CDR3aa: CASSPWGRGGKTQYF
abundance: .; j_gene: TRBJ1-2; v_gene: TRBV5-4; d_gene: .; CDR3nt: TGTGCCAGCTCAATGAGCGCAGGAGACAGCTATGGCTACACCTTC; CDR3aa: CASSMSAGDSYGYTF
abundance: .; j_gene: TRBJ1-5; v_gene: TRBV6-2/TRBV6-3; d_gene: .; CDR3nt: TGTGCCAGCGGCTATAGCAATCAGCCCCAGCATTTT; CDR3aa: CASGYSNQPQHF
abundance: .; j_gene: TRBJ1-2; v_gene: TRBV2; d_gene: TRBD1; CDR3nt: TGTGCCAGCGATTGGGACAGGGGTGGAAACTATGGCTACACCTTC; CDR3aa: CASDWDRGGNYGYTF
abundance: .; j_gene: TRBJ1-5; v_gene: TRBV28; d_gene: TRBD1; CDR3nt: TGTGCCAGCAGCTTAGGACAGGGAAGTCAGCCCCAGCATTTT; CDR3aa: CASSLGQGSQPQHF
abundance: .; j_gene: TRBJ1-4; v_gene: TRBV28; d_gene: .; CDR3nt: TGTGCCAGCAGTTTGAGAGGGAATAACGAAAAACTGTTTTTT; CDR3aa: CASSLRGNNEKLFF
abundance: .; j_gene: TRBJ2-3; v_gene: TRBV28; d_gene: .; CDR3nt: TGTGCCAGCAGTTTGAGTGTTGAGACAGATACGCAGTATTTT; CDR3aa: CASSLSVETDTQYF
abundance: .; j_gene: TRBJ1-1; v_gene: TRBV6-5; d_gene: .; CDR3nt: TGTGCCAGCAGTTCTACCGGACAGAACACTGAAGCTTTCTTT; CDR3aa: CASSSTGQNTEAFF
abundance: few; j_gene: TRBJ2-2; v_gene: TRBV12-3/TRBV12-4; d_gene: TRBD2; CDR3nt: TGTGCCAGCAGTTTCTTTGGACTAGCGGAAAACACCGGGGAGCTGTTTTTT; CDR3aa: CASSFFGLAENTGELFF
abundance: few; j_gene: TRBJ2-3; v_gene: TRBV29-1; d_gene: .; CDR3nt: TGCAGCGCTGAAGAGGGTACAGATACGCAGTATTTT; CDR3aa: CSAEEGTDTQYF